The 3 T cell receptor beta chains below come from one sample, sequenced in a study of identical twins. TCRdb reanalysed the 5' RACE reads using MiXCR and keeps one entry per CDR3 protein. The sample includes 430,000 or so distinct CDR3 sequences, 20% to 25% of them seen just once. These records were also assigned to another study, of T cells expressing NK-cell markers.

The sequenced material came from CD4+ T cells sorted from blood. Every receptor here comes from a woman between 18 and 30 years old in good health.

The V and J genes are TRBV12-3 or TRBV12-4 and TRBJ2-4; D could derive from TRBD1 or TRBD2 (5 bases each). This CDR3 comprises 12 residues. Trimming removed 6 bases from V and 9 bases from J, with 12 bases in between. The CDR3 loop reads CASSRDLGIQYF. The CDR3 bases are TGTGCCAGCAGCCGGGACCTTGGCATTCAGTACTTC.

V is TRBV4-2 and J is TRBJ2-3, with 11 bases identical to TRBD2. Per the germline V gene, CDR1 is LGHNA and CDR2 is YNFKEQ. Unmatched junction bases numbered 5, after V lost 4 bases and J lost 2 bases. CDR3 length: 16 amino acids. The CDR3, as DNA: TGTGCCAGCAGCCCGCTAGCGGGGGGCGTCACAGATACGCAGTATTTT. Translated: CASSPLAGGVTDTQYF.

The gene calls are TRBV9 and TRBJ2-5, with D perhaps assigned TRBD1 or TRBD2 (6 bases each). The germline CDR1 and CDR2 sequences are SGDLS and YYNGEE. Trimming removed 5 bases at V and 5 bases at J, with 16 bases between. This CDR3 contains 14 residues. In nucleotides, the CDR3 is TGTGCCAGCAGTGGCTTTGGGGGGCCCGAGACCCAGTACTTC. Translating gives CASSGFGGPETQYF.